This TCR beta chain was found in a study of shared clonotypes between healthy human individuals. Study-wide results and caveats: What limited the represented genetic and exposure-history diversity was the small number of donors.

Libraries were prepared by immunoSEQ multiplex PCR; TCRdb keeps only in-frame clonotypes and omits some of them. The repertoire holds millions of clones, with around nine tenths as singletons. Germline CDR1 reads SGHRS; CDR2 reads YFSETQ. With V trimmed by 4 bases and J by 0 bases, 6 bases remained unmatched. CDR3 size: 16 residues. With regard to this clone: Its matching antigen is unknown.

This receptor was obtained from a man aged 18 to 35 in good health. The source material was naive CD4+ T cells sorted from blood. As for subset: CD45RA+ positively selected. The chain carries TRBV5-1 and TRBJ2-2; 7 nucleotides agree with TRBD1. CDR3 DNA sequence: TGCGCCAGCAGCCCGCCTGGGACAGCGAACACCGGGGAGCTGTTTTTT. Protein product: CASSPPGTANTGELFF.